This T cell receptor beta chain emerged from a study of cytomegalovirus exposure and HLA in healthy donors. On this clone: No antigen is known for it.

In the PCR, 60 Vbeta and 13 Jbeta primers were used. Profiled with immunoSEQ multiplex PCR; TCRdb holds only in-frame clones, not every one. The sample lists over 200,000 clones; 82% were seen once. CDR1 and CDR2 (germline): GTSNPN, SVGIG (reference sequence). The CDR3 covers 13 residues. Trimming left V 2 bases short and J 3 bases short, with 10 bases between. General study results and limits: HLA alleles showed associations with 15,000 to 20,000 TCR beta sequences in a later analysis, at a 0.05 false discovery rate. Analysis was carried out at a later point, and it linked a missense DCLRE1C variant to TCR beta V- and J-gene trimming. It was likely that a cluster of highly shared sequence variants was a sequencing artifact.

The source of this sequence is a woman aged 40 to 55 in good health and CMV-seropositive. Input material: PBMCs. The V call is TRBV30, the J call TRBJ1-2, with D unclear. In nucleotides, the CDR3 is TGTGCCTGGAGTCCCCGGCAGGACTATGGCTACACCTTC. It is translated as CAWSPRQDYGYTF.